The 28 T cell receptor beta chains listed next were all sequenced from one sample in a study of preoperative IRX-2 immunotherapy in early breast cancer. The treatment is: preoperative locoregional IRX-2 cytokine immunotherapy. Clones were read by immunoSEQ multiplex PCR, and TCRdb kept only the in-frame ones, dropping some. The table shows over 25,000 clones, with over 80% occurring only once. Sequencing used lymph node tissue, obtained from a patient treated with IRX-2 immunotherapy. The receptor source for this set is a human donor with breast cancer.

The chain employs TRBV6-8 and TRBJ1-2, with D perhaps TRBD1 (6 bases). This CDR3 is 12 amino acids long. Germline V gives CDR1 MNHGY, CDR2 SAAAGT. V lost 10 bases to trimming and J lost 6 bases, with 15 bases between them. The CDR3 coding sequence is TGTGCCATCAGCCCGACAGGTGATGGCTACACCTTC. It specifies CAISPTGDGYTF.

The V and J genes are TRBV18 and TRBJ2-1; TRBD1 or TRBD2 may be the D gene (5 bases each). Trimming pared 4 bases from V and 6 bases from J, leaving 13 bases between. The CDR3 contains 14 residues. Germline CDR1 reads KGHSH; CDR2 reads LQKENI. Written as DNA, the CDR3 is TGTGCCAGCTCACAAGGGACCCACCGCAATGAGCAGTTCTTC. Amino acid sequence: CASSQGTHRNEQFF.

This rearrangement joins TRBV19 to TRBJ1-4; D ambiguous. The germline V and J ends were trimmed by 3 bases and 8 bases, with 13 bases remaining between them. Germline V gives CDR1 LNHDA, CDR2 SQIVND (reference sequence). The length of the CDR3 is 14 residues. In nucleotides, the CDR3 is TGTGCCAGTAGTATCGGAGGGAGGAAGGAAAAACTGTTTTTT. Translated: CASSIGGRKEKLFF.

CDR3 coding DNA: TGCGCCAGCACCCTAGCGGGGGTAGGTAATGAGCAGTTCTTC. This encodes CASTLAGVGNEQFF. The chain employs TRBV10-2 and TRBJ2-1; 10 bases line up with TRBD2. Germline CDR1 reads WSHSY; CDR2 reads SAAADI. The CDR3 spans 14 residues. V was pared by 7 bases and J by 7 bases, with 7 bases of the junction left unmatched.

This chain connects TRBV6-8 to TRBJ1-3; possible D gene TRBD1, 6 bases. Trimming took 7 bases from V and 3 from J, leaving 10 bases between them. This CDR3 has 13 amino acids. Germline CDR1 is MNHGY and CDR2 is SAAAGT. This chain's CDR3 is CASTYRDGNTIYF. The CDR3 DNA sequence: TGTGCCAGCACCTACAGGGATGGAAACACCATATATTTT.

This chain links TRBV19 with TRBJ2-1; tentative D call: TRBD2 (5 bases). Deletions cut 3 bases from V and 7 bases from J, with 16 bases between. The CDR3 sequence is 15 residues long. The germline V gene has CDR1 LNHDA and CDR2 SQIVND (reference sequence). CDR3 residues: CASSIPGIRVNEQFF. CDR3 DNA sequence: TGTGCCAGTAGTATCCCGGGAATTCGGGTAAATGAGCAGTTCTTC.

This rearrangement joins TRBV11-3 to TRBJ1-2; 7 bases are shared with TRBD1. Germline values: CDR1 SGHNT, CDR2 YENEEA. This CDR3 has 15 amino acids. The ends lost 5 bases at V and 8 bases at J; junction bases unmatched: 14. The CDR3 spells CASSPKNRGQIGYTF. Written as DNA, the CDR3 is TGTGCCAGCAGCCCCAAAAACAGGGGACAGATCGGCTACACCTTC.

This clone was seen a few times. The rearrangement links TRBV18 to TRBJ1-2; tentative D call: TRBD1 (5 bases). Germline V gene lookup returns CDR1 KGHSH and CDR2 LQKENI. The CDR3 is 17 residues long. V was shortened by 3 bases and J by 0 bases, with 17 bases between the two germline ends. CDR3 bases: TGTGCCAGCTCACCGAGGAGACAGCCAGGGACTAACTATGGCTACACCTTC. Translated: CASSPRRQPGTNYGYTF. The whole variable domain, filled in from reference TRBV18 and TRBJ1-2, reads NAGVMQNPRHLVRRRGQEARLRCSPMKGHSHVYWYRQLPEEGLKFMVYLQKENIIDESGMPKERFSAEFPKEGPSILRIQQVVRGDSAAYFCASSPRRQPGTNYGYTFGSGTRLTVV.

This clone occurred a few times. The chain recombines TRBV15 with TRBJ1-5, with D uncertain. Trimming shortened V by 5 bases and J by 6 bases, and 17 bases separated the two germline ends. Germline loops: CDR1 LNHNV, CDR2 YYDKDF (reference sequence). The CDR3 runs 15 residues. CDR3 DNA: TGTGCCACCAGCGGCCGACGGGATTATGGTCAGCCCCAGCATTTT. Translating it yields CATSGRRDYGQPQHF.

The DNA for the CDR3 is TGCGCCAGCAGCTTGGGCCCGACTAGCGGGTTCACAGATACGCAGTATTTT. Encoded protein: CASSLGPTSGFTDTQYF. The rearrangement links TRBV5-1 to TRBJ2-3, with 10 bases matching TRBD2. Germline assignment: CDR1 SGHRS and CDR2 YFSETQ. J gave up 2 bases and V 0 bases, and 6 bases lay outside the gene matches. The CDR3 has 17 residues.

This chain links TRBV6-8 with TRBJ2-3; the D is unclear. V dropped 6 bases and J dropped 5 bases, with 12 bases sitting between them. The CDR3 length is 13 residues. Per germline, CDR1 MNHGY and CDR2 SAAAGT. The CDR3 reads CASSQSRLDTQYF. The CDR3 bases are TGTGCCAGCAGCCAGTCCCGTCTAGATACGCAGTATTTT.

This clone was seen more than once but under ten times. The CDR3 here is CASSWFSGSTGELFF. In nucleotides, the CDR3 is TGTGCCAGCAGCTGGTTTAGCGGGAGTACCGGGGAGCTGTTTTTT. The genes are TRBV11-3 and TRBJ2-2, with TRBD2 identical over 9 bases. Germline V lookup: CDR1 SGHNT, CDR2 YENEEA. The CDR3 loop spans 15 amino acids. The trim removed 4 bases at V and 5 bases at J, leaving 5 bases unmatched. The full variable domain, in which reference TRBV11-3 and TRBJ2-2 provide the parts outside the CDR3, is EAGVVQSPRYKIIEKKQPVAFWCNPISGHNTLYWYLQNLGQGPELLIRYENEEAVDDSQLPKDRFSAERLKGVDSTLKIQPAELGDSAVYLCASSWFSGSTGELFFGEGSRLTVL.

The J gene is TRBJ1-1, the V gene TRBV18; no clear D gene. This CDR3 has 12 residues. V was clipped by 3 bases and J by 1 base, with 3 bases between them. The V gene's germline CDR1 is KGHSH and CDR2 LQKENI. CDR3 sequence (DNA): TGTGCCAGCTCACCGCAGAACACTGAAGCTTTCTTT. Amino acid sequence: CASSPQNTEAFF.

The CDR3 bases are TGTGCCAGCAGTTACTCCTATAATGATGAGCAGTTCTTC. This sequence encodes CASSYSYNDEQFF. The chain recombines TRBV6-7 with TRBJ2-1; D uncertain. TRBV6-7 is annotated as an ORF whose role is uncertain. Trimming took off 0 bases at V and 8 bases at J, with 8 bases between the two ends. The CDR3 has 13 residues.

This clone appeared a single time. CDR3 in amino acids: CAWTLARSGNTIYF. CDR3 coding DNA: TGTGCCTGGACCCTCGCCCGGTCTGGAAACACCATATATTTT. This chain connects TRBV30 to TRBJ1-3; unclear D gene. The CDR3 is made up of 14 amino acids. V was shortened by 4 bases and J by 1 base, with 11 bases between the two germline ends. Germline V CDR1 and CDR2: GTSNPN, SVGIG (reference sequence).

The chain employs TRBV28 and TRBJ1-2; D gene uncertain. The CDR3 is made up of 13 amino acids. Germline CDR1 reads MDHEN; CDR2 reads SYDVKM. The ends were cut back, 7 bases at V and 5 bases at J, with 14 bases in the middle. The CDR3 reads CASTGSRGYGYTF. The CDR3 nucleotides are TGTGCCAGCACTGGATCTAGAGGGTATGGCTACACCTTC.

The chain uses TRBV5-1 and TRBJ1-5; tentatively, D is TRBD1 (5 bases). Per the germline V gene, CDR1 is SGHRS and CDR2 is YFSETQ. The CDR3 extends over 15 amino acids. V gave up 4 bases and J gave up 5 bases, with 16 bases separating them. CDR3 nucleotide sequence: TGCGCCAGCAGCCAAGATATGTCAGGGTATCAGCCCCAGCATTTT. Its protein is CASSQDMSGYQPQHF.

This rearrangement joins TRBV28 to TRBJ1-1; the D is unclear. This CDR3 has 15 amino acids. Per germline, CDR1 MDHEN and CDR2 SYDVKM. V lost 8 bases and J 1 base, leaving 17 bases between the germline ends. This CDR3 is CASGITGAQNTEAFF. The CDR3 DNA reads TGTGCCAGCGGAATTACGGGAGCCCAGAACACTGAAGCTTTCTTT.

The rearrangement links TRBV12-5 to TRBJ2-2; D unresolved. The CDR3 has 13 amino acids. CDR1 is LGHNT and CDR2 is FRNRAP in the germline V gene. CDR3 sequence reads: CASNPTVTGELFF. CDR3 in DNA: TGTGCCAGCAACCCGACGGTTACCGGGGAGCTGTTTTTT.

This chain uses TRBV1 with TRBJ1-2; TRBD1 is taken as the D call from the table, unchecked against the DNA. TRBV1 is termed a pseudogene. This CDR3 comprises 18 residues. The CDR3 coding sequence is TGCGCCAGCAGCCCGTGGGGCAGGGGCCGCGGAGCTAACTATGGCTACACCTTC. This encodes CASSPWGRGRGANYGYTF.

This chain joins TRBV6-8 and TRBJ2-3; 12 nucleotides match TRBD2. Trimming removed 6 bases from V and 3 bases from J; junction bases left unmatched: 13. This CDR3 has 18 amino acids. Germline assignment: CDR1 MNHGY and CDR2 SAAAGT. This CDR3 is CASSPPSLAGGPTDTQYF. The CDR3 DNA is TGTGCCAGCAGCCCCCCTTCTCTAGCGGGAGGGCCAACAGATACGCAGTATTTT.

The rearrangement links TRBV5-1 to TRBJ2-3; D might be TRBD2 (5 bases). Germline loops: CDR1 SGHRS, CDR2 YFSETQ. This CDR3 region has 15 residues. Trimming took off 4 bases at V and 1 base at J, with 13 bases between the two ends. CDR3 DNA: TGCGCCAGCAGCCAAGAACGGGGTCGCACAGATACGCAGTATTTT. This sequence encodes CASSQERGRTDTQYF.

This sequence joins TRBV6-8 and TRBJ2-6; TRBD2 aligns across 7 bases. The V gene end was trimmed by 5 bases and the J gene end by 0 bases; junction bases not matched to a gene: 7. Germline CDR1 and CDR2: MNHGY and SAAAGT. This CDR3 is built from 17 residues. The CDR3 sequence is CASSTARGSSGANVLTF. The CDR3 DNA follows: TGTGCCAGCAGTACAGCGCGGGGGAGCTCTGGGGCCAACGTCCTGACTTTC.

Details on this clone: One junction end disagrees with the germline gene, perhaps due to a read error. The chain couples TRBV5-1 to TRBJ2-7; TRBD2 matches 8 bases. The CDR3 has 16 residues. Per the germline V gene, CDR1 is SGHRS and CDR2 is YFSETQ. CDR3 DNA: TGCGCCAGCAGCTTCCCGGAGCGGGGGTACCCCTATGAGCAGTACTTC. Translating it yields CASSFPERGYPYEQYF.

The chain links TRBV18 to TRBJ2-7, with TRBD1 as a possible D gene (6 bases). The CDR3 length is 14 residues. V gave up 8 bases and J gave up 2 bases, with 16 bases separating them. CDR1 is KGHSH and CDR2 is LQKENI in the germline V gene. CDR3 sequence: CASRSRTETYEQYF. The DNA of the CDR3 is TGTGCCAGCCGGAGCAGGACAGAGACCTACGAGCAGTACTTC.

The chain links TRBV6-8 to TRBJ1-2; D remains unclear. The CDR3 covers 13 residues. CDR1 MNHGY and CDR2 SAAAGT come from the germline V gene. Trimming left V 6 bases short and J 7 bases short, with 15 bases between. The CDR3 region is CASSLGGSFGYTF. DNA of the CDR3: TGTGCCAGCAGCCTGGGAGGGAGCTTTGGCTACACCTTC.

For the CDR3, the DNA is TGCGCCAGCAGCTTGGGTCCGAAAGATTACGAGCAGTACTTC. It codes for CASSLGPKDYEQYF. The chain uses TRBV5-1 and TRBJ2-7; D call uncertain. CDR1 SGHRS and CDR2 YFSETQ come from the germline V gene. V lost 0 bases and J 4 bases, leaving 11 bases between the germline ends. CDR3 length: 14 amino acids.

The rearrangement uses TRBV7-6 and TRBJ2-1, with 8 bases aligning to TRBD1. CDR1 is SGHVS and CDR2 is FNYEAQ in the germline V gene. Losses at the gene ends were 2 bases for V and 4 bases for J; bases not matched to a gene: 4. This CDR3 is 15 amino acids long. For the CDR3, the DNA is TGTGCCAGCAGCTTACAGGGGGCGCGGTACAATGAGCAGTTCTTC. It yields the protein CASSLQGARYNEQFF.